A single sample is the source of the 21 T cell receptor beta chains below, sequenced in a study of HIV-infected children after antiretroviral therapy interruption. This sample's treatment: PENTA 11 planned treatment interruption arm or continuous ART arm. A 3' RACE protocol on RNA, with unique molecular identifiers, produced the TCR library. Using its own MiXCR run on the 3' RACE reads, TCRdb lists one record per CDR3 protein. The repertoire consists of about 83,000 distinct CDR3 sequences, with approximately 6.9% occurring once and the leading ten covering 1% to 1.3%. This specimen consisted of CD45RA+ CD4+ T cells from PBMCs, pooled from several time points, obtained from a donor given antiretroviral therapy, either interrupted or continuous. Subset: naive CD4+ CD45RA+ CD45RO- T cells. Receptors were obtained from a pool of human donors with HIV.

As regards this clonotype: A much larger clonotype is one base distant, so this may be a read error. CDR3 protein: CVSSLRSYEQYF. The DNA of the CDR3 is TGTGTCAGCAGCTTAAGGTCCTACGAGCAGTACTTC. The chain is built from TRBV5-7 and TRBJ2-7; D is unresolved. TRBV5-7 qualifies as an ORF whose function is uncertain. The CDR3 extends over 12 amino acids.

This clonotype was seen a handful of times. The chain has TRBV7-2 and TRBJ1-2; D is perhaps TRBD1 (5 bases). CDR3 length: 13 amino acids. CDR1 SGHTA and CDR2 FQGNSA come from the germline V gene. Trimming removed 6 bases at V and 4 bases at J, with 12 bases between. CDR3 in DNA: TGTGCCAGCAGTGGGGCCAGAGTCTATGGCTACACCTTC. This gives the protein CASSGARVYGYTF.

This clonotype was seen many times. The chain employs TRBV19 and TRBJ1-6, with a weak D call TRBD1 (6 bases). Germline loops: CDR1 LNHDA, CDR2 SQIVND (reference sequence). The CDR3 is 15 amino acids. The germline V and J ends were trimmed by 2 bases and 8 bases, with 13 bases remaining between them. CDR3 sequence (DNA): TGTGCCAGTAGTATATCAGGGGTCTGGGATTCACCCCTCCACTTT. It codes for CASSISGVWDSPLHF.

In this sample, this clonotype turned up many times. The chain combines TRBV25-1 with TRBJ1-1, with TRBD1 matching 7 bases. Germline CDR1 is MGHDK and CDR2 is SYGVNS. The CDR3 loop spans 16 amino acids. V lost 2 bases and J lost 4; bases outside the gene matches: 10. CDR3: CASSEQGGAMVTEAFF. In DNA, the CDR3 is TGTGCCAGCAGTGAACAAGGGGGCGCCATGGTCACTGAAGCTTTCTTT.

This clonotype was counted only a few times. J is TRBJ2-3 and V is TRBV7-3, with TRBD2 as a possible D gene (6 bases). Germline lookup yields CDR1 SGHTA and CDR2 FQGTGA. The length of the CDR3 is 15 residues. V was clipped by 4 bases and J by 2 bases, with 13 bases between them. Written as DNA, the CDR3 is TGTGCCAGCAGCTCGACTAGTGGGTTCACAGATACGCAGTATTTT. Amino acids: CASSSTSGFTDTQYF.

Ten or more counts support this clonotype. V is TRBV7-2 and J is TRBJ2-1; weak D call: TRBD2 (5 bases). CDR1 and CDR2 from the germline V gene are SGHTA and FQGNSA. The ends were cut back, 2 bases at V and 2 bases at J, with 13 bases in the middle. There are 16 residues in the CDR3. The CDR3 DNA is TGTGCCAGCAGCTTAAGAGGGCGGAGTGCCTACAATGAGCAGTTCTTC. This sequence encodes CASSLRGRSAYNEQFF.

On this clonotype: This clone may be a read error of a much larger clone one base away. The CDR3 reads CASGHRPNEQFF. CDR3 coding DNA: TGTGCCAGCGGCCATCGCCCGAATGAGCAGTTCTTC. V is TRBV13 and J is TRBJ2-1; D is unresolved. The CDR3 totals 12 residues. Germline lookup yields CDR1 PRHDT and CDR2 FYEKMQ (reference sequence). The V end lost 8 bases, the J end lost 7 bases, and 12 bases lay between the germline ends.

This clonotype was counted many times. The J gene is TRBJ2-5, the V gene TRBV11-1; D ambiguous. V was shortened by 5 bases and J by 8 bases, with 12 bases between the two germline ends. CDR3 size: 12 residues. Germline values: CDR1 SGHAT, CDR2 FQDESV (reference sequence). This CDR3 is CASSRTPTTQYF. The CDR3 nucleotides are TGTGCCAGCAGCCGGACCCCTACCACCCAGTACTTC.

The chain couples TRBV19 to TRBJ1-6, with D perhaps TRBD1 (5 bases). Trimming removed 8 bases at V and 5 bases at J, with 19 bases between. Germline CDR1 reads LNHDA; CDR2 reads SQIVND (reference sequence). This CDR3 comprises 16 residues. The DNA for the CDR3 is TGTGCCAGTGGAAACAAGGCAAGGGGAGATAATTCACCCCTCCACTTT. Its translation is CASGNKARGDNSPLHF.

This clonotype was observed a handful of times. The gene calls are TRBV6-1 and TRBJ2-7, with D perhaps TRBD2 (7 bases). CDR3 length equals 14 residues. The V end lost 7 bases, the J end lost 1 base, and 14 bases lay between the germline ends. Looked up from germline, CDR1 is MNHNS and CDR2 is SASEGT. The CDR3 region has the DNA TGTGCCAGCACGGGGGGACATGGATCCTACGAGCAGTACTTC. Translated: CASTGGHGSYEQYF.

The V and J genes are TRBV3-1 and TRBJ2-3; D is ambiguous. This CDR3 comprises 14 residues. In germline, CDR1 is LGHDT, CDR2 YNNKEL (reference sequence). Trimming shortened V by 4 bases and J by 3 bases, and 11 bases separated the two germline ends. CDR3 nucleotide sequence: TGTGCCAGCAGCCCACCAACTGAGACAGATACGCAGTATTTT. It translates to CASSPPTETDTQYF.

This clonotype was found many times. The V and J genes are TRBV12-5 and TRBJ2-2, with 10 bases lining up with TRBD1. The V gene's germline CDR1 is LGHNT and CDR2 FRNRAP. Trimming took 6 bases from V and 0 from J; bases not matched to a gene: 7. This CDR3 contains 17 residues. The CDR3 here is CASGQGTGATNTGELFF. The CDR3 nucleotides read TGTGCTAGTGGACAAGGGACAGGGGCCACGAACACCGGGGAGCTGTTTTTT.

This clonotype was counted only a few times. The chain combines TRBV12-3 or TRBV12-4 with TRBJ2-3; TRBD1 matches 9 bases. The length of the CDR3 is 15 residues. With V trimmed by 6 bases and J by 1 base, 5 bases remained unmatched. CDR3: CASSRQGEGTDTQYF. The CDR3 DNA sequence: TGTGCCAGCAGCAGACAGGGGGAGGGCACAGATACGCAGTATTTT.

This clonotype appeared many times. DNA for the CDR3: TGTGCCAGCAGCCAAGATCGGGGGACTAGCGGAGGTAATGAGCAGTTCTTC. As protein: CASSQDRGTSGGNEQFF. The gene calls are TRBV4-2 and TRBJ2-1; the match to TRBD2 covers 11 bases. The germline CDR1 and CDR2 sequences are LGHNA and YNFKEQ. V lost 0 bases and J lost 7; bases outside the gene matches: 8. This CDR3 comprises 17 residues.

This clonotype was recorded at least ten times. The J gene is TRBJ2-1, the V gene TRBV5-8; a possible D gene is TRBD1 (5 bases). Deletions cut 0 bases from V and 9 bases from J, with 16 bases between. Germline lookup yields CDR1 SGHTS and CDR2 YDEGEE. The CDR3 is 15 amino acids. The CDR3 coding sequence is TGTGCCAGCAGCTTGGGGCAGGGTAAAAGGGGTGAGCAGTTCTTC. Translation gives CASSLGQGKRGEQFF.

This clonotype has ten or more counts. In DNA form, the CDR3 reads TGCAGTGCTAGAGATTTCCGACAGGGGGCGAGGGAGACCCAGTACTTC. Protein: CSARDFRQGARETQYF. The chain uses TRBV20-1 and TRBJ2-5, with 10 bases that match TRBD1. After removal of 0 bases from V and 5 bases from J, the junction contained 9 bases not matched to a gene. Germline V lookup: CDR1 DFQATT, CDR2 SNEGSKA (reference sequence). The CDR3 totals 16 residues.

This clonotype was counted ten times or more. The chain links TRBV6-1 to TRBJ1-1; D possibly corresponds to TRBD1 (6 bases). Deletions cut 3 bases from V and 4 bases from J, with 15 bases between. CDR3 size: 15 residues. The germline V gene encodes CDR1 MNHNS and CDR2 SASEGT. CDR3 in DNA: TGTGCCAGCAGTGATCCGGGGGCAACGGGCACTGAAGCTTTCTTT. This codes for CASSDPGATGTEAFF.

This clonotype was recorded many times. The chain carries TRBV5-6 and TRBJ2-3; D ambiguous. Germline CDR1 and CDR2: SGHDT and YYEEEE. The CDR3 runs 16 residues. Trimming took 4 bases from V and 1 from J, leaving 16 bases between them. This CDR3 reads CASSHVGGRGTDTQYF. CDR3 nucleotide sequence: TGTGCCAGCAGCCACGTAGGTGGAAGAGGCACAGATACGCAGTATTTT.

This clonotype was observed many times. V and J are TRBV6-2 or TRBV6-3 and TRBJ2-1; D is possibly TRBD1 (5 bases). Germline loops: CDR1 MNHEY, CDR2 SVGEGT. The CDR3 has 12 residues. The V and J ends lost 5 bases and 15 bases respectively, with 17 bases between them. The CDR3 loop is CASSPTGIHPFF. CDR3 DNA sequence: TGTGCCAGCAGTCCTACAGGAATTCATCCGTTCTTC.

This clonotype was found a few times. The rearrangement uses TRBV30 and TRBJ2-5; 10 positions match TRBD2. The CDR3 consists of 15 residues. The junction had 9 bases not matched to a gene; V was cut back by 3 bases and J by 5 bases. The germline V gene has CDR1 GTSNPN and CDR2 SVGIG (reference sequence). CDR3 sequence (DNA): TGTGCCTGGAGGCCAGCGGGGGGGCCGTTGGAGACCCAGTACTTC. It encodes CAWRPAGGPLETQYF.

This clonotype was detected many times. This chain uses TRBV28 with TRBJ2-7; TRBD2 matches 9 bases. With 5 bases clipped from V and 2 bases from J, the junction kept 7 bases outside the gene matches. The length of the CDR3 is 15 residues. Germline CDR1 reads MDHEN; CDR2 reads SYDVKM. In nucleotides, the CDR3 is TGTGCCAGCAGTCCAGCGGGGGGCCCCACCTACGAGCAGTACTTC. Translating gives CASSPAGGPTYEQYF.